These 10 T cell receptor beta chains were all obtained from the same sample, sequenced in a study of CD8 T cells in Susac syndrome. A quantity of about 0.5 to 1 ug RNA underwent reverse transcription using random hexamers. MiXCR was run by TCRdb on the immunoSEQ multiplex PCR reads, yielding one entry per CDR3 protein. The sample consists of 130,000 to 150,000 distinct CDR3 sequences, roughly 94% of them appearing once. The source material was CD4+ T cells from PBMCs. The origin of the receptors is a human donor in good health.

The V and J genes are TRBV2 and TRBJ1-2; D is possibly TRBD1 (5 bases). Looked up from germline, CDR1 is SNHLY and CDR2 is FYNNEI. The CDR3 totals 14 residues. V was shortened by 3 bases and J by 1 base, with 9 bases between the two germline ends. The CDR3, as DNA: TGTGCCAGCAGTGAGGGACGAGTTAACTATGGCTACACCTTC. As protein: CASSEGRVNYGYTF.

This chain joins TRBV7-6 and TRBJ2-7; D gene ambiguous. The CDR3 has 13 amino acids. Between the trimmed V and J ends, which lost 4 bases and 3 bases, there was a span of 10 bases. Germline-derived CDR1 and CDR2 are SGHVS and FNYEAQ. The CDR3 loop reads CASSSTPHYEQYF. DNA of the CDR3: TGTGCCAGCAGCTCCACACCTCACTACGAGCAGTACTTC.

The chain combines TRBV29-1 with TRBJ1-1, with D possibly matching TRBD1 (5 bases). Between the trimmed V and J ends, which lost 3 bases and 1 base, there was a span of 12 bases. Per the germline V gene, CDR1 is SQVTM and CDR2 is ANQGSEA. The CDR3 covers 14 residues. This chain's CDR3 is CSVDVTVKNTEAFF. CDR3 coding DNA: TGCAGCGTTGACGTGACAGTGAAGAACACTGAAGCTTTCTTT. Full variable domain (missing parts from reference TRBV29-1 and TRBJ1-1): SAVISQKPSRDICQRGTSLTIQCQVDSQVTMMFWYRQQPGQSLTLIATANQGSEATYESGFVIDKFPISRPNLTFSTLTVSNMSPEDSSIYLCSVDVTVKNTEAFFGQGTRLTVV.

The chain is built from TRBV19 and TRBJ2-2; TRBD1 might be the D (6 bases). V was cut by 5 bases and J by 1 base, with 17 bases left in between. Germline values: CDR1 LNHDA, CDR2 SQIVND (reference sequence). CDR3 length: 17 residues. CDR3 sequence (DNA): TGTGCCAGTAGTCCTATCCGGGACAACCTGAACACCGGGGAGCTGTTTTTT. Amino acids: CASSPIRDNLNTGELFF.

This chain links TRBV20-1 with TRBJ2-1; D is ambiguous. The CDR3 contains 12 residues. The germline V gene has CDR1 DFQATT and CDR2 SNEGSKA (reference sequence). V gave up 1 base and J gave up 8 bases, with 9 bases separating them. The CDR3 DNA reads as TGCAGTGCTAGAGCTAGGGTCGATGAGCAGTTCTTC. Amino acids: CSARARVDEQFF.

The chain links TRBV6-1 to TRBJ1-4; TRBD1 might be the D (6 bases). CDR3 length: 14 residues. From germline, CDR1 is MNHNS and CDR2 SASEGT. V gave up 4 bases and J gave up 8 bases, with 14 bases separating them. CDR3 nucleotides: TGTGCCAGCAGTGTACAGGGTTCTGGGGAAAAACTGTTTTTT. Its protein product is CASSVQGSGEKLFF.

V usage is TRBV7-9 and J usage is TRBJ2-1; D tentatively fits TRBD1 or TRBD2 (5 bases each). Germline lookup yields CDR1 SEHNR and CDR2 FQNEAQ (reference sequence). The CDR3 consists of 16 residues. V was shortened by 6 bases and J by 8 bases, with 23 bases between the two germline ends. The CDR3 here is CASSYRDPIFGDEQFF. The DNA for the CDR3 is TGTGCCAGCAGTTACCGGGACCCAATTTTCGGGGATGAGCAGTTCTTC.

The DNA of the CDR3 is TGTGCCAGCAGCTGGGGGAACGAGCAGTACTTC. This translates into CASSWGNEQYF. J is TRBJ2-7 and V is TRBV13; D is tentatively TRBD1 or TRBD2 (5 bases each). CDR1 and CDR2 from the germline V gene are PRHDT and FYEKMQ (reference sequence). This CDR3 comprises 11 residues. With 4 bases removed from V and 5 bases from J, the gap between germline ends came to 6 bases.

The chain is built from TRBV5-1 and TRBJ2-1; D call uncertain. V was cut by 4 bases and J by 8 bases, with 10 bases left in between. CDR1 and CDR2 (germline): SGHRS, YFSETQ. The length of the CDR3 is 12 residues. The CDR3 DNA follows: TGCGCCAGCAGCCCCCCTGGGTATGAGCAGTTCTTC. It encodes CASSPPGYEQFF.

V is TRBV30 and J is TRBJ1-1, with D possibly being TRBD1 (6 bases). Germline-derived CDR1 and CDR2 are GTSNPN and SVGIG (reference sequence). V was cut by 0 bases and J by 1 base, with 12 bases left in between. This CDR3 has 15 amino acids. The CDR3 coding sequence is TGTGCCTGGAGTGTTGGGGGCGTTTGGAACACTGAAGCTTTCTTT. Its protein product is CAWSVGGVWNTEAFF.